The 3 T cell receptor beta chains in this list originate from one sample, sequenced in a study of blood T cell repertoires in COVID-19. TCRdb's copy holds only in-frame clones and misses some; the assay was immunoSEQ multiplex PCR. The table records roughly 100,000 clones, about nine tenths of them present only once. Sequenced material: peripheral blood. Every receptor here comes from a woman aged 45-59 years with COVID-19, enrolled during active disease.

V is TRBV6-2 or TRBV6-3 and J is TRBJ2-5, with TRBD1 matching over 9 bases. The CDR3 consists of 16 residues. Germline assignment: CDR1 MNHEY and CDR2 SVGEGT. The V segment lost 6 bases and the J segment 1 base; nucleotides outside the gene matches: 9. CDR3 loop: CASSRPGQGTQETQYF. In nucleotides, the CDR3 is TGTGCCAGCAGCCGGCCGGGACAGGGAACCCAAGAGACCCAGTACTTC.

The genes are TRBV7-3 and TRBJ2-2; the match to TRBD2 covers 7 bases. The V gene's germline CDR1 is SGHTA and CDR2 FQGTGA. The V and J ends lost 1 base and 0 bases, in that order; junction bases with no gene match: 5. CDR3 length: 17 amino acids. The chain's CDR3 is CASSLISGWPNTGELFF. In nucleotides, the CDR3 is TGTGCCAGCAGCTTAATTAGCGGGTGGCCGAACACCGGGGAGCTGTTTTTT.

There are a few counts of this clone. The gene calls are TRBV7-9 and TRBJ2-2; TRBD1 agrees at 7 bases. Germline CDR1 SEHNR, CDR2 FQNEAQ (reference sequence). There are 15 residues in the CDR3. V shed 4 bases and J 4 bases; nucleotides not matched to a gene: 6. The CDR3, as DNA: TGTGCCAGCAGCTCAGACAGGGCCAGCACCGGGGAGCTGTTTTTT. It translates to CASSSDRASTGELFF.